This is a list of T cell receptor beta chains from one sample in a study of blood T cell repertoires in COVID-19. This table comes from immunoSEQ multiplex PCR, and its TCRdb copy is limited to in-frame clones, with some not included. The table includes around 140,000 clones, 80% to 85% detected once. Source material: peripheral blood. The receptors shown here come from a man aged 60 to 75 with acute or convalescent COVID-19. Both conserved end residues are part of each CDR3. The D gene is left open where the match is weak. Some rows mark clone size as missing; the rest say once, few, many or name a class of expanded clone.

>TRBV11-1|TRBJ2-7|.|.
CASSLEGREQYF
TGTGCCAGCAGCTTAGAGGGGCGCGAGCAGTACTTC
>TRBV6-5|TRBJ1-1|.|.
CASFDSLNTEAFF
TGTGCCAGCTTCGACAGTTTGAACACTGAAGCTTTCTTT
>TRBV29-1|TRBJ2-7|.|.
CSVEVADYEQYF
TGCAGCGTTGAAGTGGCAGACTACGAGCAGTACTTC
>TRBV4-1|TRBJ1-2|.|TRBD1
CASSLGQGANNYGYTF
TGCGCCAGCAGCCTGGGACAGGGGGCGAATAACTATGGCTACACCTTC
>TRBV9|TRBJ2-3|.|TRBD1
CASSVDPPGQVTDTQYF
TGTGCCAGCAGCGTAGACCCCCCGGGACAGGTCACAGATACGCAGTATTTT
>TRBV19|TRBJ1-5|once|.
CASKQEDAGLRPQHF
TGTGCCAGTAAACAAGAGGATGCGGGACTAAGGCCCCAGCATTTT
>TRBV6-2/TRBV6-3|TRBJ1-6|few|TRBD1
CASSRLDRGRSSYNSPLHF
TGTGCCAGCAGTAGACTAGACAGGGGAAGGAGCTCCTATAATTCACCCCTCCACTTT
>TRBV7-9|TRBJ2-7|.|TRBD2
CASSLSGLDGREQYF
TGTGCCAGCAGCTTATCGGGACTAGACGGTCGCGAGCAGTACTTC
>TRBV11-3|TRBJ2-2|.|.
CASSRTVANTGELFF
TGTGCCAGTTCCCGGACAGTTGCGAACACCGGGGAGCTGTTTTTT
>TRBV19|TRBJ1-4|.|.
CASARGPLEKLFF
TGTGCCAGCGCCAGGGGCCCTCTTGAAAAACTGTTTTTT
>TRBV5-1|TRBJ2-7|.|.
CASSLGGSSYEQYF
TGCGCCAGCAGCTTGGGGGGCAGCTCCTACGAGCAGTACTTC
>TRBV29-1|TRBJ2-7|.|TRBD2
CSVFAGTSGRKSHEQYF
TGCAGCGTTTTCGCCGGGACTAGCGGGAGAAAATCACACGAGCAGTACTTC
>TRBV6-4|TRBJ1-2|.|TRBD1
CASSERDRHGYTF
TGTGCCAGCAGTGAAAGGGACAGACATGGCTACACCTTC
>TRBV19|TRBJ2-2|.|.
CATSVNWNTGELFF
TGTGCCACTTCAGTGAATTGGAACACCGGGGAGCTGTTTTTT
>TRBV2|TRBJ2-3|.|TRBD2
CASSRLAGGGDTQYF
TGTGCCAGCAGTCGACTAGCGGGAGGTGGGGATACGCAGTATTTT
>TRBV6-5|TRBJ1-5|.|.
CASRGQFNQPQHF
TGTGCCAGCAGAGGACAGTTCAATCAGCCCCAGCATTTT
>TRBV7-2|TRBJ2-7|.|.
CASSSGGGFHYEQYF
TGTGCCAGCAGCTCTGGGGGAGGATTTCACTACGAGCAGTACTTC
>TRBV20-1|TRBJ2-1|.|TRBD2
CSANDRREVLGNEQFF
TGCAGTGCTAATGACAGGCGGGAGGTTCTTGGCAATGAGCAGTTCTTC
>TRBV6-5|TRBJ1-3|.|.
CASKQGTGNTIYF
TGTGCCAGCAAACAGGGTACTGGAAACACCATATATTTT
>TRBV19|TRBJ2-3|.|TRBD2
CASSDSGGYDTQYF
TGTGCCAGTAGTGATAGCGGGGGTTATGATACGCAGTATTTT
>TRBV18|TRBJ2-2|.|.
CASSPKGGPGELFF
TGTGCCAGCTCACCTAAAGGGGGTCCCGGGGAGCTGTTTTTT
>TRBV7-9|TRBJ1-2|.|TRBD1
CASSEQGQNYGYTF
TGTGCCAGCAGCGAGCAGGGACAGAACTATGGCTACACCTTC
>TRBV21-1|TRBJ2-5|.|.
CASSNRAGDWQETQYF
TGTGCCAGCAGCAACAGAGCGGGAGATTGGCAAGAGACCCAGTACTTC
>TRBV6-1|TRBJ2-7|.|TRBD1
CASSEKSGGPYEQYF
TGTGCCAGCAGTGAAAAGTCAGGGGGTCCCTACGAGCAGTACTTC
>TRBV6-5|TRBJ1-6|.|.
CASTKASSYNSPLHF
TGTGCCAGCACAAAAGCGAGCTCCTATAATTCACCCCTCCACTTT
>TRBV4-1|TRBJ1-1|.|TRBD1
CASSLFPRDRGKSNTEAFF
TGCGCCAGCAGCCTTTTCCCCCGGGACAGGGGTAAGTCGAACACTGAAGCTTTCTTT
>TRBV6-5|TRBJ2-2|.|TRBD2
CVAGPRGGTGELFF
TGTGTCGCGGGGCCCCGGGGAGGGACCGGGGAGCTGTTTTTT
>TRBV12-2|TRBJ1-3|.|.
CASRPVIQQPSGNTIYF
TGTGCAAGTCGCCCTGTGATACAGCAGCCTTCTGGAAACACCATATATTTT
>TRBV2|TRBJ1-5|.|.
CATSGGAGDQPQHF
TGTGCCACCAGCGGGGGGGCAGGGGATCAGCCCCAGCATTTT
>TRBV27|TRBJ2-1|.|TRBD2
CASSLRGGLAGGRRNEQFF
TGTGCCAGCAGTTTAAGGGGAGGACTAGCGGGAGGGCGTCGGAATGAGCAGTTCTTC
>TRBV5-1|TRBJ2-1|.|TRBD2
CASRPLAGEPYNEQFF
TGCGCCAGCAGACCTCTAGCGGGGGAACCCTACAATGAGCAGTTCTTC
>TRBV29-1|TRBJ2-5|.|.
CSVEDLEETQYF
TGCAGCGTTGAAGATCTGGAGGAGACCCAGTACTTC
>TRBV6-1|TRBJ2-1|.|.
CASSEFFSASSSYNEQFF
TGTGCCAGCAGTGAGTTTTTTTCAGCTTCTAGCTCCTACAATGAGCAGTTCTTC
>TRBV27|TRBJ2-5|.|TRBD2
CASSSPGLAGQETQYF
TGTGCCAGCAGTTCCCCGGGACTAGCGGGCCAAGAGACCCAGTACTTC
>TRBV5-1|TRBJ1-2|.|.
CASSPGTILNYGYTF
TGCGCCAGCAGCCCAGGGACAATTCTTAACTATGGCTACACCTTC
>TRBV20-1|TRBJ2-7|.|.
CSASNRGEQYF
TGCAGTGCCAGCAACCGGGGAGAGCAGTACTTC
>TRBV7-2|TRBJ1-2|.|TRBD1
CASSPGTGNNYGYTF
TGTGCCAGCAGCCCCGGGACAGGGAATAACTATGGCTACACCTTC
>TRBV18|TRBJ1-1|.|TRBD1
CASSDTGDSTEAFF
TGTGCCAGCTCAGATACAGGGGATAGTACTGAAGCTTTCTTT
>TRBV5-1|TRBJ2-2|.|TRBD2
CASSPRPLAGGINTGELFF
TGCGCCAGCAGCCCACGACCCCTAGCGGGGGGGATCAACACCGGGGAGCTGTTTTTT
>TRBV20-1|TRBJ2-2|.|TRBD2
CSASSSGRRSGELFF
TGCAGTGCTAGTTCTAGCGGGAGACGCAGTGGGGAGCTGTTTTTT
>TRBV2|TRBJ1-1|once|.
CASIRSGNTEAFF
TGTGCCAGCATCCGGAGCGGGAACACTGAAGCTTTCTTT
>TRBV27|TRBJ2-7|once|TRBD2
CASSPISGRSYEQYF
TGTGCCAGCAGTCCGATTAGCGGGCGCTCCTACGAGCAGTACTTC
>TRBV19|TRBJ1-6|.|.
CASSSLPWSVNSPLHF
TGTGCCAGTAGTTCCCTACCTTGGTCGGTTAATTCACCCCTCCACTTT
>TRBV9|TRBJ1-3|.|.
CASSVDSSGNTIYF
TGTGCCAGCAGCGTTGACAGCTCTGGAAACACCATATATTTT
>TRBV29-1|TRBJ2-1|.|.
CSVEYPGTNNEQFF
TGCAGCGTTGAATATCCGGGAACCAACAATGAGCAGTTCTTC
>TRBV2|TRBJ2-7|many|.
CAHQRGGSYEQYF
TGTGCCCACCAGAGGGGGGGTTCCTACGAGCAGTACTTC
>TRBV19|TRBJ1-2|.|.
CASSTHRVGNYGYTF
TGTGCCAGTAGTACCCACAGGGTAGGGAACTATGGCTACACCTTC
>TRBV10-1|TRBJ1-2|.|.
CASSESINYGYTF
TGCGCCAGCAGTGAGTCTATTAACTATGGCTACACCTTC
>TRBV6-5|TRBJ1-5|once|.
CASSQTSLPQHF
TGTGCCAGCAGCCAAACATCCTTGCCCCAGCATTTT
>TRBV29-1|TRBJ2-7|.|TRBD2
CSATPGGLNSYEQYF
TGCAGCGCAACCCCGGGGGGGCTCAACTCCTACGAGCAGTACTTC
>TRBV27|TRBJ1-4|.|.
CASSPSTVSNEKLFF
TGTGCCAGCAGTCCGTCGACAGTATCTAATGAAAAACTGTTTTTT
>TRBV29-1|TRBJ1-1|.|TRBD1
CSPGGTGVTEAFF
TGCAGCCCTGGCGGGACAGGGGTGACTGAAGCTTTCTTT
>TRBV29-1|TRBJ2-3|.|TRBD2
CSVVTSGVTDTQYF
TGCAGCGTCGTGACTAGCGGGGTAACAGATACGCAGTATTTT